This is a list of T cell receptor beta chains from one sample in a study of blood T cell repertoires in COVID-19. TCRdb's table, derived via immunoSEQ multiplex PCR, lists solely in-frame clones and lacks some. The sample holds under 95,000 clones; 87% are singletons and the top ten take about 5%. Sequenced: peripheral blood. Source of these receptors: an elderly woman with acute or convalescent COVID-19. The CDR3 runs from the conserved cysteine through the conserved F or W. Fields, in order: V gene, clone size, D gene, CDR3 length, J gene, CDR3 DNA, CDR3 protein. The D gene is left open where the match is weak. The listing skips clone size in some rows; elsewhere it reads once, few, many or a size class.

v_gene: TRBV19
abundance: once
d_gene: .
len: 14
j_gene: TRBJ2-6
CDR3nt: TGTGCCAGTAGTCTGTCCTCTGGGGCCAACGTCCTGACTTTC
CDR3aa: CASSLSSGANVLTF

v_gene: TRBV3-1/TRBV3-2
abundance: few
d_gene: TRBD2
len: 22
j_gene: TRBJ2-1
CDR3nt: TGTGCCAGCAGCCAAGGAGGGCGGTTCTGGGCTCTCGGGACTAGCGGGATCGATGAGCAGTTCTTC
CDR3aa: CASSQGGRFWALGTSGIDEQFF

v_gene: TRBV5-1
abundance: few
d_gene: .
len: 13
j_gene: TRBJ2-1
CDR3nt: TGCGCCAGCAGCTTGATGGTGCGTGGTGAGCAGTTCTTC
CDR3aa: CASSLMVRGEQFF

v_gene: TRBV9
abundance: once
d_gene: .
len: 16
j_gene: TRBJ2-3
CDR3nt: TGTGCCAGCAGCCCAGGGGTTGTGGGGGGGACAGATACGCAGTATTTT
CDR3aa: CASSPGVVGGTDTQYF

v_gene: TRBV29-1
abundance: .
d_gene: TRBD1
len: 14
j_gene: TRBJ1-1
CDR3nt: TGCAGCGTTGTTGCTACACAGGGGCGCACTGAAGCTTTCTTT
CDR3aa: CSVVATQGRTEAFF

v_gene: TRBV6-5
abundance: few
d_gene: .
len: 14
j_gene: TRBJ2-7
CDR3nt: TGTGCCAGCAGGAACTTAGCGGACTCCTACGAGCAGTACTTC
CDR3aa: CASRNLADSYEQYF

v_gene: TRBV5-6
abundance: .
d_gene: TRBD1
len: 17
j_gene: TRBJ2-2
CDR3nt: TGTGCCAGCAGCTTGGCCGGGACAGTAAGGAACACCGGGGAGCTGTTTTTT
CDR3aa: CASSLAGTVRNTGELFF

v_gene: TRBV15
abundance: .
d_gene: .
len: 19
j_gene: TRBJ2-2
CDR3nt: TGTGCCACCAGCAAAGTCGGGGGAAGGATAAAGGCGAACACCGGGGAGCTGTTTTTT
CDR3aa: CATSKVGGRIKANTGELFF

v_gene: TRBV3-1/TRBV3-2
abundance: .
d_gene: .
len: 15
j_gene: TRBJ1-3
CDR3nt: TGTGCCAGCAGCGCTATGAGGACTATAGGAAACACCATATATTTT
CDR3aa: CASSAMRTIGNTIYF

v_gene: TRBV3-1/TRBV3-2
abundance: .
d_gene: TRBD1
len: 15
j_gene: TRBJ1-1
CDR3nt: TGTGCCAGCAGCCAGGGGGACAGACTCAACACTGAAGCTTTCTTT
CDR3aa: CASSQGDRLNTEAFF

v_gene: TRBV5-4
abundance: .
d_gene: .
len: 17
j_gene: TRBJ2-3
CDR3nt: TGTGCCAGCAGCCCCTCCCTAAGGGGGGGCGGAGGAGATACGCAGTATTTT
CDR3aa: CASSPSLRGGGGDTQYF

v_gene: TRBV4-1
abundance: .
d_gene: .
len: 15
j_gene: TRBJ1-4
CDR3nt: TGCGCCAGCAGCCGCCCCGGTGGGAGTCGTGAAAAACTGTTTTTT
CDR3aa: CASSRPGGSREKLFF

v_gene: TRBV19
abundance: .
d_gene: .
len: 12
j_gene: TRBJ1-1
CDR3nt: TGTGCCAGTAGTATCGAAGGGGCTGAAGCTTTCTTT
CDR3aa: CASSIEGAEAFF

v_gene: TRBV4-1
abundance: .
d_gene: .
len: 13
j_gene: TRBJ1-1
CDR3nt: TGCGCCAGCAGCCCCCAGTGGAACACTGAAGCTTTCTTT
CDR3aa: CASSPQWNTEAFF

v_gene: TRBV5-5
abundance: .
d_gene: TRBD1
len: 15
j_gene: TRBJ2-2
CDR3nt: TGTGCCAGCAGCTTGGAGGGGGCCCTCACCGGGGAGCTGTTTTTT
CDR3aa: CASSLEGALTGELFF

v_gene: TRBV4-2
abundance: .
d_gene: TRBD1
len: 19
j_gene: TRBJ2-3
CDR3nt: TGTGCCAGCAGCCAAGCGGGGACAGGGAGTGGGATTGGCCCAGATACGCAGTATTTT
CDR3aa: CASSQAGTGSGIGPDTQYF

v_gene: TRBV27
abundance: .
d_gene: .
len: 13
j_gene: TRBJ1-5
CDR3nt: TGTGCCAGCAGTTTAGGGCAGGGCCAGCCCCAGCATTTT
CDR3aa: CASSLGQGQPQHF

v_gene: TRBV6-1
abundance: .
d_gene: .
len: 17
j_gene: TRBJ2-1
CDR3nt: TGTGCCAGCAGTGCAACTGACGGGGGACTTTACTACAATGAGCAGTTCTTC
CDR3aa: CASSATDGGLYYNEQFF

v_gene: TRBV18
abundance: .
d_gene: .
len: 14
j_gene: TRBJ1-2
CDR3nt: TGTGCCAGCTCACCACCGTCCAGGGGAGTTGGCTACACCTTC
CDR3aa: CASSPPSRGVGYTF

v_gene: TRBV2
abundance: .
d_gene: .
len: 12
j_gene: TRBJ1-1
CDR3nt: TGTGCCAGCAGTGTATCAAGGAGGGAAGCTTTCTTT
CDR3aa: CASSVSRREAFF

v_gene: TRBV27
abundance: .
d_gene: .
len: 14
j_gene: TRBJ1-6
CDR3nt: TGTGCCAGCACCCCCACCGGGGGGAATTCACCCCTCCACTTT
CDR3aa: CASTPTGGNSPLHF

v_gene: TRBV4-1
abundance: .
d_gene: TRBD1
len: 15
j_gene: TRBJ1-5
CDR3nt: TGCGCCAGCAGCCTAACGACAGGGGGCTATCAGCCCCAGCATTTT
CDR3aa: CASSLTTGGYQPQHF

v_gene: TRBV6-5
abundance: .
d_gene: .
len: 14
j_gene: TRBJ2-7
CDR3nt: TGTGCCAGCAGTTACTCCTACAGCTCCTACGAGCAGTACTTC
CDR3aa: CASSYSYSSYEQYF

v_gene: TRBV6-1
abundance: .
d_gene: TRBD1
len: 13
j_gene: TRBJ1-2
CDR3nt: TGTGCCAGCAGTGAACAGGGGGAGAGAGGCTACACCTTC
CDR3aa: CASSEQGERGYTF

v_gene: TRBV9
abundance: .
d_gene: TRBD1
len: 16
j_gene: TRBJ1-3
CDR3nt: TGTGCCAGCAGCGTAGGGTTCGGAGGGGGCGGAAACACCATATATTTT
CDR3aa: CASSVGFGGGGNTIYF

v_gene: TRBV7-2
abundance: .
d_gene: TRBD1
len: 13
j_gene: TRBJ1-5
CDR3nt: TGTGCCAGCAGCGGGACAGCTAATCAGCCCCAGCATTTT
CDR3aa: CASSGTANQPQHF

v_gene: TRBV19
abundance: once
d_gene: TRBD2
len: 18
j_gene: TRBJ2-1
CDR3nt: TGTGCCAGTAGTATATTCCCCCCGACTAGCGGGACATACAATGAGCAGTTCTTC
CDR3aa: CASSIFPPTSGTYNEQFF

v_gene: TRBV30
abundance: .
d_gene: TRBD1
len: 14
j_gene: TRBJ1-4
CDR3nt: TGTGCCTGGAGGCCCAGGGGGCGCGAAGAAAAACTGTTTTTT
CDR3aa: CAWRPRGREEKLFF

v_gene: TRBV7-9
abundance: .
d_gene: .
len: 14
j_gene: TRBJ2-5
CDR3nt: TGTGCCAGCGGCTCCCGAGGGGGCCAAGAGACCCAGTACTTC
CDR3aa: CASGSRGGQETQYF

v_gene: TRBV6-5
abundance: few
d_gene: .
len: 13
j_gene: TRBJ1-1
CDR3nt: TGTGCCAGTGGACAGTCAGCGAACACTGAAGCTTTCTTT
CDR3aa: CASGQSANTEAFF